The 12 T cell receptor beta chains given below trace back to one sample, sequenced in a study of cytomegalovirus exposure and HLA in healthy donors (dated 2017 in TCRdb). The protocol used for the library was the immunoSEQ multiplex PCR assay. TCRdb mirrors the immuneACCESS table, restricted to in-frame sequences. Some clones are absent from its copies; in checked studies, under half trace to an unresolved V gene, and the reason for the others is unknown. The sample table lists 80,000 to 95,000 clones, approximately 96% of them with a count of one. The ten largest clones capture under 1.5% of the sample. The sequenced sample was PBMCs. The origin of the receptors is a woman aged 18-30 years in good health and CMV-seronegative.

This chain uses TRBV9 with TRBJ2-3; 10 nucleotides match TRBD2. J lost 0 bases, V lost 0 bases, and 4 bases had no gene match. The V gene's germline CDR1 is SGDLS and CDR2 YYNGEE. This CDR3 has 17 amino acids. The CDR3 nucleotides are TGTGCCAGCAGCGTAGCCCTACTAGCGGGGAGCACAGATACGCAGTATTTT. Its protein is CASSVALLAGSTDTQYF.

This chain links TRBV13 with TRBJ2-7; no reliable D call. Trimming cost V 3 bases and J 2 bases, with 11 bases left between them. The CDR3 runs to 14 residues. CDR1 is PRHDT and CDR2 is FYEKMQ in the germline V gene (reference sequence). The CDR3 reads CASSLTAKTYEQYF. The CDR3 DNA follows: TGTGCCAGCAGCTTGACTGCAAAGACCTACGAGCAGTACTTC.

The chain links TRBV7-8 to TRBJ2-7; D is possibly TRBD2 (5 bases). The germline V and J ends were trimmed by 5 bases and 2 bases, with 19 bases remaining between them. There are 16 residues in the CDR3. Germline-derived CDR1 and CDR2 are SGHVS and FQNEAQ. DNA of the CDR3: TGTGCCAGCAGCCCCCTCGCCGACGCCGGGGCCTACGAGCAGTACTTC. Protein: CASSPLADAGAYEQYF.

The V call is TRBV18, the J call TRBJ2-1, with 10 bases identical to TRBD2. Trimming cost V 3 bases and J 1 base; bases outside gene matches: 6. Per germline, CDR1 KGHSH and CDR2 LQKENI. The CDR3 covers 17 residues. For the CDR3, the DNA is TGTGCCAGCTCACCTGGACTAGCGGTAGCTTCCTACAATGAGCAGTTCTTC. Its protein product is CASSPGLAVASYNEQFF.

CDR3 region: CASIPDRRNTGELFF. The DNA of the CDR3 is TGTGCCAGCATCCCCGACAGGCGGAACACCGGGGAGCTGTTTTTT. This chain links TRBV2 with TRBJ2-2; D is possibly TRBD1 (6 bases). Trimming cost V 7 bases and J 1 base, with 13 bases left between them. The CDR3 spans 15 residues. Germline CDR1 SNHLY, CDR2 FYNNEI.

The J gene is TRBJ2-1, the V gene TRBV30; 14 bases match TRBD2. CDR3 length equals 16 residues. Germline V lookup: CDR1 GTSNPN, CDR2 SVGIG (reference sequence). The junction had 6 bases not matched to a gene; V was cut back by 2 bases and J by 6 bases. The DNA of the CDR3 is TGTGCCTGGAGTCCCGGGACTAGCGGGAGTTTCAATGAGCAGTTCTTC. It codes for CAWSPGTSGSFNEQFF. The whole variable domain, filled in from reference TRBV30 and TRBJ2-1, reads SQTIHQWPATLVQPVGSPLSLECTVEGTSNPNLYWYRQAAGRGLQLLFYSVGIGQISSEVPQNLSASRPQDRQFILSSKKLLLSDSGFYLCAWSPGTSGSFNEQFFGPGTRLTVL.

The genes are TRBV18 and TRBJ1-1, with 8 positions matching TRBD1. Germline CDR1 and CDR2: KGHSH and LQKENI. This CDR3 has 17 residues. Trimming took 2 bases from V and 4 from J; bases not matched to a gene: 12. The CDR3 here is CASSPGAGQGSLTEAFF. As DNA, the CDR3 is TGTGCCAGCTCACCAGGTGCTGGACAGGGCTCTCTCACTGAAGCTTTCTTT.

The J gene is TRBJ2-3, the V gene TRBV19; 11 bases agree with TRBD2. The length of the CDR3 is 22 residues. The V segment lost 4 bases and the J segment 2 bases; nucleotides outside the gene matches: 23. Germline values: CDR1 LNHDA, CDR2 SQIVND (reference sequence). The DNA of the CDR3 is TGTGCCAGTAGTACAAAGCCGGGACTAGCGGCATCATATCGTTACCTCACAGATACGCAGTATTTT. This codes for CASSTKPGLAASYRYLTDTQYF.

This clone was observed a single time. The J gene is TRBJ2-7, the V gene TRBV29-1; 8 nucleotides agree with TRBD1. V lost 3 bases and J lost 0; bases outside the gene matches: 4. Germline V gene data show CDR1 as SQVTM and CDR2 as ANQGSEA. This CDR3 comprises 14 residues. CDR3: CSVDGGQDSYEQYF. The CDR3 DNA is TGCAGCGTTGATGGGGGACAGGACTCCTACGAGCAGTACTTC.

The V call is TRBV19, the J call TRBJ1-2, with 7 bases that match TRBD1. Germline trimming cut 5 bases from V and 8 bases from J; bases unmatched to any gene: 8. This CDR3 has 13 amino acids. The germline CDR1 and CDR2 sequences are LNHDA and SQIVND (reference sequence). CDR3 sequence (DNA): TGTGCCAGTAGTGCCGGACAGGCTCACGGCTACACCTTC. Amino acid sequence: CASSAGQAHGYTF.

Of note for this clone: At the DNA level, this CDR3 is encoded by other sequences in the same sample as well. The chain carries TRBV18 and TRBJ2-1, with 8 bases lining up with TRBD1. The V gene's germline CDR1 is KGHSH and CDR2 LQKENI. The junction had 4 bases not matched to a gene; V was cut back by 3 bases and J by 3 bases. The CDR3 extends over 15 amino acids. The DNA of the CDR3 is TGTGCCAGCTCACCCGGACAGGGAGGCTACAATGAGCAGTTCTTC. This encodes CASSPGQGGYNEQFF. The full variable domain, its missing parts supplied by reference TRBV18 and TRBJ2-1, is NAGVMQNPRHLVRRRGQEARLRCSPMKGHSHVYWYRQLPEEGLKFMVYLQKENIIDESGMPKERFSAEFPKEGPSILRIQQVVRGDSAAYFCASSPGQGGYNEQFFGPGTRLTVL.

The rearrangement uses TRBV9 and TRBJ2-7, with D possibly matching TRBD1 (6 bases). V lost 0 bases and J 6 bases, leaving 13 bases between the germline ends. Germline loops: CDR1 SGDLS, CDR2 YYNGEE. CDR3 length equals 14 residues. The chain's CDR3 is CASSVGQGTGEQYF. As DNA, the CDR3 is TGTGCCAGCAGCGTAGGGCAGGGGACCGGCGAGCAGTACTTC.